This TCR beta chain is drawn from a study of T cell repertoires in cytomegalovirus infection. The wider study: Matching HLA type and CMV infection were both indicated by public TCR beta signatures. Overall study results and limits: The study found HLA-C-restricted CMV-specific TCR beta clonotypes dominating the ex vivo response.

This clonotype was observed at least ten times. Antigen specificity is unknown. This CDR3 contains 14 residues. Germline assignment: CDR1 DFQATT and CDR2 SNEGSKA (reference sequence). Trimming left V 1 base short and J 0 bases short, with 9 bases between. One entry per CDR3 protein, called by TCRdb with MiXCR from the reads. The repertoire consists of a few hundred thousand distinct CDR3 sequences, with around 15% occurring once and the leading ten covering around 8.8%. The genes are TRBV20-1 and TRBJ1-1; D not resolved. Sequencing input: PBMCs. This receptor was identified in a human donor in good health (CMV status not recorded). Some clones in this sample may be carry-over from other donors' samples. The CDR3 sequence is CSARGEVLNTEAFF. CDR3 nucleotides: TGCAGTGCTAGAGGGGAGGTCTTGAACACTGAAGCTTTCTTT.